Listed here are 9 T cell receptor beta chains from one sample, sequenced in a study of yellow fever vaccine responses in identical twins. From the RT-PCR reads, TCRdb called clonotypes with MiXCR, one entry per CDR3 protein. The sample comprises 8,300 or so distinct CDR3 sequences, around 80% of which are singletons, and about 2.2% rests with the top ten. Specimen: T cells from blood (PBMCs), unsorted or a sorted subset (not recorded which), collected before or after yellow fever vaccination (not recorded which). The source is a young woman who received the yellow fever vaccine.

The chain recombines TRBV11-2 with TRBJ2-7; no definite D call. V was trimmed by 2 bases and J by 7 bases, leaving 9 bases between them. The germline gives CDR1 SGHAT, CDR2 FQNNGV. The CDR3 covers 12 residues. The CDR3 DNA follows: TGTGCCAGCAGCTTATTTTTCTGGGAGCAGTACTTC. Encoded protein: CASSLFFWEQYF.

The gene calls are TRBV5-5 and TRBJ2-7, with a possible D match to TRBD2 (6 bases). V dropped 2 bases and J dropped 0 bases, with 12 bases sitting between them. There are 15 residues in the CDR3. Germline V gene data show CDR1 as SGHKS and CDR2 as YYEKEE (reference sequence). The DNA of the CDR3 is TGTGCCAGCAGCTTTACACCGACTAGCTCCTACGAGCAGTACTTC. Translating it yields CASSFTPTSSYEQYF.

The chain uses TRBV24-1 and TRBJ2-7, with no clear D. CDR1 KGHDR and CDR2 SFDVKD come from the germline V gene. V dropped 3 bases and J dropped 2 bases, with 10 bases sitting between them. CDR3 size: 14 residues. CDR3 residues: CATSDPARTYEQYF. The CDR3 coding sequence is TGTGCCACCAGTGATCCCGCGCGCACCTACGAGCAGTACTTC.

CDR3 loop: CASSEIAGGNQETQYF. The CDR3 DNA follows: TGTGCCAGCAGTGAAATTGCGGGGGGCAACCAAGAGACCCAGTACTTC. The genes are TRBV2 and TRBJ2-5; TRBD2 aligns across 8 bases. This CDR3 is 16 amino acids long. CDR1 is SNHLY, CDR2 FYNNEI, per germline. J gave up 0 bases and V 2 bases, and 5 bases lay outside the gene matches.

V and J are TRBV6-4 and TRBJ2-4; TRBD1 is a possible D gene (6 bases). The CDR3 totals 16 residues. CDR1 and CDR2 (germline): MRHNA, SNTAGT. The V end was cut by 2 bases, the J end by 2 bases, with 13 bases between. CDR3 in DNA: TGTGCCAGCAGTGACCTACAGGGACCTACCAAAAACATTCAGTACTTC. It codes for CASSDLQGPTKNIQYF.

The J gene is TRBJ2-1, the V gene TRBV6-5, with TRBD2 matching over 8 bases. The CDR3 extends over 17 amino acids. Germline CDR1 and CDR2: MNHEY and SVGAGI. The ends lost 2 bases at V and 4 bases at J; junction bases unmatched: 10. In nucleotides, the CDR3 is TGTGCCAGCAGTTACCCCTCGGGTAGCGGGGAATACAATGAGCAGTTCTTC. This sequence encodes CASSYPSGSGEYNEQFF.

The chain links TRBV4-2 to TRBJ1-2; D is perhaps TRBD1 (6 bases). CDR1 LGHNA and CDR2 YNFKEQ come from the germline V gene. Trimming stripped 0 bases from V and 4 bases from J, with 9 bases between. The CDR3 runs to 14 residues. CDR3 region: CASSQEQGSYGYTF. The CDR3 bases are TGTGCCAGCAGCCAAGAACAGGGTAGCTATGGCTACACCTTC.

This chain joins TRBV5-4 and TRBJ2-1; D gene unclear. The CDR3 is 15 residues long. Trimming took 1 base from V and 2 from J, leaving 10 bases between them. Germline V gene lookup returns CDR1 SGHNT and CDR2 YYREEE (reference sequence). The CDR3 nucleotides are TGTGCCAGCAGCTTGTCTAGGCCCGCCTACAATGAGCAGTTCTTC. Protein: CASSLSRPAYNEQFF.

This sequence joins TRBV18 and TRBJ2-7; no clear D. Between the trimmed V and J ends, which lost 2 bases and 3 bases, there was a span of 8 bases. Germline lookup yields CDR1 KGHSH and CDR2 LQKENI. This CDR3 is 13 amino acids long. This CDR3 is CASSPASRYEQYF. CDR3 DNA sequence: TGTGCCAGCTCACCAGCCTCCCGCTACGAGCAGTACTTC.